The sequence of this T cell receptor (beta chain) was determined in a study of regulatory T cells in long-lasting Graves disease. Study results and caveats: The study found persistent patients shared more public clonotypes (fewer than 3,000) than new patients (roughly 880).

The CDR3 runs to 17 residues. Per germline, CDR1 SNHLY and CDR2 FYNNEI. V lost 6 bases and J 6 bases, leaving 24 bases between the germline ends. Stated time point: newly diagnosed GD, antithyroid drugs for less than 3 months. The TCR library was prepared using RNA isolated from PBMCs. For TCR beta, libraries came from iRepertoire HTBI primers and Arm-PCR of CDR3 regions. TCRdb called the multiplex PCR reads again in MiXCR, with one record for every CDR3 protein. The sample records about 420,000 distinct CDR3 sequences, roughly 17% being singletons. This clonotype was counted only a few times. The antigen remains unidentified. These data were likewise used in another study, on T cells in Graves' hyperthyroidism and ophthalmopathy.

Sequenced here: peripheral blood mononuclear cells (PBMCs), sampled at new diagnosis, from a patient treated with antithyroid drugs. This receptor was identified in a woman aged 18-30 years with Graves disease. The chain carries TRBV2 and TRBJ1-5, with D unclear. Here the CDR3 DNA reads TGTGCCAGCAGACCCCTGAGCCGGGCCGCCGGGAGTCAGCCCCAGCATTTT. Translated, it gives CASRPLSRAAGSQPQHF. The full variable domain, its missing parts supplied by reference TRBV2 and TRBJ1-5, is EPEVTQTPSHQVTQMGQEVILRCVPISNHLYFYWYRQILGQKVEFLVSFYNNEISEKSEIFDDQFSVERPDGSNFTLKIRSTKLEDSAMYFCASRPLSRAAGSQPQHFGDGTRLSIL.